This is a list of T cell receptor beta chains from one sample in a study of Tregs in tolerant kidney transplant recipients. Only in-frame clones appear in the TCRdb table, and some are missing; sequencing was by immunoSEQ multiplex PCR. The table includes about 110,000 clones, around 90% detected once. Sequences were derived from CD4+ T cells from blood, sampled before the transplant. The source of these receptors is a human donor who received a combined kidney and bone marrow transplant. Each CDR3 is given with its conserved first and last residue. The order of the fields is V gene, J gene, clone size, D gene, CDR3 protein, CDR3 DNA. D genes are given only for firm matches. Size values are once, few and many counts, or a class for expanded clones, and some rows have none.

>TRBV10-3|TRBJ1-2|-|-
CAITEGGWVDGYTF
TGTGCCATCACTGAAGGGGGTTGGGTAGATGGCTACACCTTC
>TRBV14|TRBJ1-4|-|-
CASSQRGSEKLFF
TGTGCCAGCAGCCAAAGAGGGTCTGAAAAACTGTTTTTT
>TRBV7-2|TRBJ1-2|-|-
CASSLGGGANYGYTF
TGTGCCAGCAGCTTAGGGGGGGGCGCCAACTATGGCTACACCTTC
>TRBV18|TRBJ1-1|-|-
CASSPGLNTEAFF
TGTGCCAGCTCACCAGGCCTGAACACTGAAGCTTTCTTT
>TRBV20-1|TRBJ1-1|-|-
CSARPGTEAFF
TGCAGTGCCCGCCCGGGGACTGAAGCTTTCTTT
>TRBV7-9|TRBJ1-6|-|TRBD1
CASSTGQGASPLHF
TGTGCCAGCAGCACGGGACAGGGTGCTTCACCCCTCCACTTT
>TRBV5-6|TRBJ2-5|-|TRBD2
CASSLQRGETQYF
TGTGCCAGCAGCTTGCAGCGGGGAGAGACCCAGTACTTC
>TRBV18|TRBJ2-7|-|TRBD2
CASSPHMGGGRPYEQYF
TGTGCCAGCTCACCACATATGGGCGGGGGACGCCCCTACGAGCAGTACTTC
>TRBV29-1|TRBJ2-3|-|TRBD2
CSVDSGGTDTQYF
TGCAGCGTTGATAGCGGGGGTACAGATACGCAGTATTTT
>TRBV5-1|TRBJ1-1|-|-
CASSLGSLGLEAFF
TGCGCCAGCAGCTTGGGCTCACTGGGACTAGAAGCTTTCTTT
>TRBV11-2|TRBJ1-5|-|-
CASSLDRRNQPQHF
TGTGCCAGCAGCTTAGATCGCAGGAATCAGCCCCAGCATTTT
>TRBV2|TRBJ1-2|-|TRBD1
CASIRDSVNYGYTF
TGTGCCAGCATTAGGGACAGTGTTAACTATGGCTACACCTTC
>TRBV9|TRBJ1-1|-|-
CASSPPMDRRHTEAFF
TGTGCCAGCAGCCCCCCTATGGACAGACGACACACTGAAGCTTTCTTT
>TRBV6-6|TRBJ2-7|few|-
CASGTPYEQYF
TGTGCCAGCGGGACACCCTACGAGCAGTACTTC
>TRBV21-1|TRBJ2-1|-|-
CASSKARVNEQFF
TGTGCCAGCAGCAAAGCGCGCGTGAATGAGCAGTTCTTC
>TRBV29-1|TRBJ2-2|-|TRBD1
CSVAGGPSNTGELFF
TGCAGCGTTGCAGGGGGCCCTTCTAACACCGGGGAGCTGTTTTTT
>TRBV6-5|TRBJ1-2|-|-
CASSSPAGVDGYTF
TGTGCCAGCAGTTCCCCCGCAGGGGTTGACGGCTACACCTTC
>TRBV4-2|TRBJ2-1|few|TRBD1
CASRGQFGDNEQFF
TGTGCCAGCAGGGGACAGTTTGGAGACAATGAGCAGTTCTTC